This record looks at one TCR beta chain sequence and its context. The record originates from a study of blood T cell repertoires in COVID-19. Study summary: The United States, Italy and Spain were the sources of the acute and convalescent COVID-19 samples.

In the original workflow: Estimates of nucleated cell counts were drawn from the amplification of reference gene primers. Data came from immunoSEQ multiplex PCR; TCRdb stores just in-frame clones and leaves some out. The V and J calls and the clone size are those of that table, but D and trimming were determined from the DNA. The sample carries about 360,000 clones, around four fifths recorded once. This CDR3 is built from 14 residues. Germline V gene data show CDR1 as SGHNT and CDR2 as YYREEE (reference sequence). After removal of 2 bases from V and 4 bases from J, the junction contained 2 bases not matched to a gene.

The chain uses TRBV5-4 and TRBJ1-4, with 7 bases matching TRBD1. The specimen was peripheral blood. The clonotype comes from a man aged 25-45 years with active or convalescent COVID-19. DNA of the CDR3: TGTGCCAGCAGCTTCGACAGGGTTAATGAAAAACTGTTTTTT. It codes for CASSFDRVNEKLFF.